This TCR beta chain originates from a study of shared clonotypes between healthy human individuals. General study findings and limits: The generation probabilities recorded for non-shared clonotypes fell below those of clonotypes shared by all four donors. Inspection by rarefaction showed sorted-subset sequencing to be incomplete despite large depth. Estimated clonotype richness was generally higher in naive than memory subsets.

The V and J ends lost 5 bases and 0 bases respectively, with 23 bases between them. The CDR3 is made up of 19 amino acids. The germline gives CDR1 SEHNR, CDR2 FQNEAQ (reference sequence). For this clone: No antigen is known for it.

Across several immunoSEQ plates, the genomic DNA of each subset was split evenly. Here immunoSEQ multiplex PCR was the method, and the copy in TCRdb shows in-frame clones only, minus some. The sample includes 1,500,000 or so clones, 95% to 97% of them seen just once. This TCR was recovered from a man aged 25 to 40 in good health. V gene TRBV7-9 combines with J gene TRBJ1-5, with D unresolved. Sample: naive CD4+ T cells sorted from blood. Specified subset: CD45RA+ positively selected. The CDR3 DNA reads as TGTGCCAGCAGCCGAATCGGGGAGAACTGGAAATATAGCAATCAGCCCCAGCATTTT. It yields the protein CASSRIGENWKYSNQPQHF.